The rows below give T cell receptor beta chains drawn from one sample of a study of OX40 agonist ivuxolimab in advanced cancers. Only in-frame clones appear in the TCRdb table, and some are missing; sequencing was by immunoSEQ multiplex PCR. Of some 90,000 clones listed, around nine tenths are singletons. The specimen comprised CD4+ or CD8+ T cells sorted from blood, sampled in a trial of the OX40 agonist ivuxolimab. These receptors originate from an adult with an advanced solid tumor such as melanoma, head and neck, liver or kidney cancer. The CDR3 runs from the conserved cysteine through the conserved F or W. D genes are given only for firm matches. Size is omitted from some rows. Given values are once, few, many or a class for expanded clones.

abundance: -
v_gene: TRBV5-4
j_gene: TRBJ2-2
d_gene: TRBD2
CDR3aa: CASSLDGSGIPTGELFF
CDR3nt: TGTGCCAGCAGCTTGGATGGTAGCGGGATCCCCACCGGGGAGCTGTTTTTT

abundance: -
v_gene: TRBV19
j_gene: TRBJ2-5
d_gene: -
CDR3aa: CASSTSDGGLETQYF
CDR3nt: TGTGCCAGTAGTACTTCGGACGGTGGGTTAGAGACCCAGTACTTC

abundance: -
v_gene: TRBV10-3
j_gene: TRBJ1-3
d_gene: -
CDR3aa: CAISVDRLGRNTIYF
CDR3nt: TGTGCCATCAGTGTTGACAGGTTGGGTCGAAACACCATATATTTT

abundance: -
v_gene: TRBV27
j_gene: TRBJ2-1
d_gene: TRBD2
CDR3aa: CASSRTSGPYNEQFF
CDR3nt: TGTGCCAGCAGTCGGACTAGCGGTCCATACAATGAGCAGTTCTTC

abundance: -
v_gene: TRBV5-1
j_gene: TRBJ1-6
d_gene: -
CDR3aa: CASSADDNSPLHF
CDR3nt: TGCGCCAGCAGCGCGGACGATAATTCACCCCTCCACTTT

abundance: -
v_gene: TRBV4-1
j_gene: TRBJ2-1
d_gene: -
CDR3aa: CASSPPFPFNNEQFF
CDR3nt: TGCGCCAGCAGTCCCCCCTTTCCGTTCAACAATGAGCAGTTCTTC

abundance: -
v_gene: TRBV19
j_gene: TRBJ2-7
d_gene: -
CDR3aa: CARAYEQYF
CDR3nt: TGTGCCAGAGCCTACGAGCAGTACTTC

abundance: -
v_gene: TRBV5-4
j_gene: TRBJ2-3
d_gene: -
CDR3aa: CASSSTSSWGTDTQYF
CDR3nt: TGTGCCAGCAGCAGCACTAGTTCTTGGGGCACAGATACGCAGTATTTT

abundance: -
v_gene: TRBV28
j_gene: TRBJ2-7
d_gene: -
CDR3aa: CASSLMTSEQYF
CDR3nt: TGTGCCAGCAGTTTAATGACTAGCGAGCAGTACTTC

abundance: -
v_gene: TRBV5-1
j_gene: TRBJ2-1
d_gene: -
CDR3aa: CASSSDSFYNEQFF
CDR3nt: TGCGCCAGCAGCTCGGACAGCTTCTACAATGAGCAGTTCTTC

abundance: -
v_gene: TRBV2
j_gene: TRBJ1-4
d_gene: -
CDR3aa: CASSEGGPVNEKLFF
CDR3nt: TGTGCCAGCAGTGAGGGGGGGCCCGTTAATGAAAAACTGTTTTTT

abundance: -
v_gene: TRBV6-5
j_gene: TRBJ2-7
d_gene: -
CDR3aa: CASSYRFPHDEQYF
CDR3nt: TGTGCCAGCAGTTACCGATTCCCCCACGACGAGCAGTACTTC

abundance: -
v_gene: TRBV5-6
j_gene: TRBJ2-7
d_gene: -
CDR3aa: CASSLPGGYEQYF
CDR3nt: TGTGCCAGCAGCCTCCCGGGTGGTTACGAGCAGTACTTC

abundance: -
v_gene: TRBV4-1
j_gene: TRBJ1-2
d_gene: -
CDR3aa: CASSQPRGYGYTF
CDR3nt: TGCGCCAGCAGCCAACCGCGGGGATATGGCTACACCTTC

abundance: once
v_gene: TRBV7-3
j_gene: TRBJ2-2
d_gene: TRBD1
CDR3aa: CASSLRQGGTGELFF
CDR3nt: TGTGCCAGCAGCCTCAGACAGGGCGGCACCGGGGAGCTGTTTTTT

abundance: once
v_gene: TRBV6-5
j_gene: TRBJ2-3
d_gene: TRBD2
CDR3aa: CASSYGSGRDTQYF
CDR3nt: TGTGCCAGCAGTTACGGTAGCGGGAGAGATACGCAGTATTTT

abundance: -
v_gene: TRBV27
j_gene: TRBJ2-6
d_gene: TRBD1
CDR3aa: CASSLSAQPTGAGANVLTF
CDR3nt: TGTGCCAGCAGTTTATCGGCCCAACCGACAGGGGCTGGGGCCAACGTCCTGACTTTC

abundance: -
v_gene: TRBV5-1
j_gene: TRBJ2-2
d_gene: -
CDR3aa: CASSLTGGRSNTGELFF
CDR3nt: TGCGCCAGCAGCTTAACGGGTGGGAGAAGTAACACCGGGGAGCTGTTTTTT

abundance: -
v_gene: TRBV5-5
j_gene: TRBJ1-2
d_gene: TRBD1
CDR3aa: CASSRGQGNYGYTF
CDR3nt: TGTGCCAGCAGCAGGGGACAGGGTAACTATGGCTACACCTTC

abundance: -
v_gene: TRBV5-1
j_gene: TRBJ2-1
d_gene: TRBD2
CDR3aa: CASSLEAGAYNEQFF
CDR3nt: TGCGCCAGCAGCTTGGAGGCGGGAGCTTACAATGAGCAGTTCTTC

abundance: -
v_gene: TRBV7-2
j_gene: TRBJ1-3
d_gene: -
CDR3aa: CASAKDFGPGNTIYF
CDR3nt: TGTGCCAGCGCCAAGGACTTTGGACCTGGAAACACCATATATTTT

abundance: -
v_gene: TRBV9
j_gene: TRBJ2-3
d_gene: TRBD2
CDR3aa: CASSVDLAGVRADTQYF
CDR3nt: TGTGCCAGCAGCGTGGATCTAGCGGGAGTACGGGCAGATACGCAGTATTTT